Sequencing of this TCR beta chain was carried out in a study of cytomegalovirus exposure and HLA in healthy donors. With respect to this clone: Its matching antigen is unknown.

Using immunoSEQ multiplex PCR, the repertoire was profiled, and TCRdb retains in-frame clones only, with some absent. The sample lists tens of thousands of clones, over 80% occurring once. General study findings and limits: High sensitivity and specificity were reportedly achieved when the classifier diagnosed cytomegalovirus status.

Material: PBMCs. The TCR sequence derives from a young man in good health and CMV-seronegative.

DNA for the CDR3: TGTGCCAGCTCCGGACAGGAGGGTAAGCAGTACTTC. This encodes CASSGQEGKQYF. This sequence joins TRBV27 and TRBJ2-7, with a tentative D call TRBD1 (7 bases). V was cut by 8 bases and J by 8 bases, with 16 bases left in between. Looked up from germline, CDR1 is MNHEY and CDR2 is SMNVEV (reference sequence). CDR3 length: 12 amino acids.